Below are 11 T cell receptor beta chains sequenced from a single sample in a study of early T cells in non-severe SARS-CoV-2 infection. TCRdb analysed the 5' RACE reads with MiXCR anew, one entry per CDR3 protein. Here the sample spans approximately 22,000 distinct CDR3 sequences, around 4% being singletons. Specimen: whole blood. Every receptor here comes from an adult who was a healthcare worker with PCR-confirmed SARS-CoV-2 infection or an uninfected control (not recorded which).

This clonotype was observed many times. The gene calls are TRBV28 and TRBJ2-7; a weak D match, TRBD1 (5 bases). The V gene lost 7 bases and the J gene lost 5 bases, with 15 bases spanning the gap. The CDR3 is 13 amino acids. Per the germline V gene, CDR1 is MDHEN and CDR2 is SYDVKM. CDR3 region: CASTPQGWDEQYF. Here the CDR3 DNA reads TGTGCCAGCACCCCCCAGGGATGGGACGAGCAGTACTTC.

This clonotype came up many times. The rearrangement links TRBV20-1 to TRBJ2-1; a possible D gene is TRBD2 (5 bases). The CDR3 totals 13 residues. The germline V gene encodes CDR1 DFQATT and CDR2 SNEGSKA (reference sequence). The V end lost 6 bases, the J end lost 3 bases, and 12 bases lay between the germline ends. The CDR3: CSASTGNYNEQFF. CDR3 coding DNA: TGCAGTGCCTCCACGGGGAACTACAATGAGCAGTTCTTC.

This clonotype was counted only a few times. The V and J genes are TRBV28 and TRBJ1-5; unclear D gene. This CDR3 contains 12 residues. Germline assignment: CDR1 MDHEN and CDR2 SYDVKM. Between the trimmed V and J ends, which lost 7 bases and 2 bases, there was a span of 6 bases. This CDR3 reads CASNSGNQPQHF. The CDR3, as DNA: TGTGCCAGCAACTCGGGCAATCAGCCCCAGCATTTT.

J is TRBJ1-5 and V is TRBV19, with 7 bases aligning to TRBD1. This CDR3 has 13 residues. Germline V lookup: CDR1 LNHDA, CDR2 SQIVND (reference sequence). With 9 bases clipped from V and 6 bases from J, the junction kept 8 bases outside the gene matches. For the CDR3, the DNA is TGTGCCAGCCAGGGACAGCGGAGTCAGCCCCAGCATTTT. Translation gives CASQGQRSQPQHF.

The chain recombines TRBV5-4 with TRBJ2-7; TRBD1 might be the D (5 bases). The CDR3 extends over 15 amino acids. Germline V gives CDR1 SGHNT, CDR2 YYREEE (reference sequence). V lost 0 bases and J 3 bases, leaving 13 bases between the germline ends. As DNA, the CDR3 is TGTGCCAGCAGCTTGGGGGGCCATAGAGGCTACGAGCAGTACTTC. Translating it yields CASSLGGHRGYEQYF.

The table lists this clonotype with many counts. CDR3 residues: CAWSVFRGDGYTF. CDR3 DNA sequence: TGTGCCTGGAGTGTATTCAGGGGCGACGGCTACACCTTC. The V gene is TRBV30, the J gene TRBJ1-2; weak D call: TRBD1 (6 bases). Germline V gene sequence: CDR1 GTSNPN, CDR2 SVGIG (reference sequence). This CDR3 spans 13 amino acids. Trimming took off 0 bases at V and 8 bases at J, with 13 bases between the two ends.

This clonotype was detected ten times or more. The chain recombines TRBV20-1 with TRBJ2-3; D not certain. V gave up 1 base and J gave up 2 bases, with 16 bases separating them. The CDR3 contains 16 residues. Germline V gives CDR1 DFQATT, CDR2 SNEGSKA (reference sequence). The chain's CDR3 is CSARGGLLGPTDTQYF. CDR3 DNA sequence: TGCAGTGCTAGAGGGGGATTGCTAGGGCCCACAGATACGCAGTATTTT.

This chain joins TRBV7-2 and TRBJ2-1; 8 bases are shared with TRBD2. V lost 2 bases and J lost 1; bases outside the gene matches: 4. This CDR3 is built from 16 residues. Germline CDR1 and CDR2: SGHTA and FQGNSA. The CDR3 sequence: CASSLMSGSSYNEQFF. The CDR3 DNA reads TGTGCCAGCAGCTTAATGAGCGGGAGTTCCTACAATGAGCAGTTCTTC.

This clonotype showed up just a few times. The chain recombines TRBV28 with TRBJ1-4; 7 nucleotides align to TRBD1. Germline CDR1 MDHEN, CDR2 SYDVKM. After removal of 5 bases from V and 5 bases from J, the junction contained 5 bases not matched to a gene. This CDR3 spans 14 amino acids. Here the CDR3 reads CASSRQGVNEKLFF. In DNA form, the CDR3 reads TGTGCCAGCAGTCGACAGGGCGTAAATGAAAAACTGTTTTTT.

This clonotype was recorded at least ten times. The V and J genes are TRBV25-1 and TRBJ1-6; D call uncertain. Germline CDR1 is MGHDK and CDR2 is SYGVNS. The ends were cut back, 3 bases at V and 9 bases at J, with 6 bases in the middle. CDR3 length: 12 amino acids. The CDR3 DNA reads TGTGCCAGCAGTGATCCGGCTTCACCCCTCCACTTT. Its translation is CASSDPASPLHF.

This clonotype was found many times. The rearrangement joins TRBV6-5 to TRBJ2-7; TRBD1 matches 8 bases. This CDR3 region has 15 residues. Germline V gene data show CDR1 as MNHEY and CDR2 as SVGAGI. V dropped 7 bases and J dropped 0; count of bases not matched to a gene: 8. CDR3 sequence reads: CASTPGQGISYEQYF. The CDR3 DNA reads as TGTGCCAGCACCCCCGGACAGGGAATCTCCTACGAGCAGTACTTC.